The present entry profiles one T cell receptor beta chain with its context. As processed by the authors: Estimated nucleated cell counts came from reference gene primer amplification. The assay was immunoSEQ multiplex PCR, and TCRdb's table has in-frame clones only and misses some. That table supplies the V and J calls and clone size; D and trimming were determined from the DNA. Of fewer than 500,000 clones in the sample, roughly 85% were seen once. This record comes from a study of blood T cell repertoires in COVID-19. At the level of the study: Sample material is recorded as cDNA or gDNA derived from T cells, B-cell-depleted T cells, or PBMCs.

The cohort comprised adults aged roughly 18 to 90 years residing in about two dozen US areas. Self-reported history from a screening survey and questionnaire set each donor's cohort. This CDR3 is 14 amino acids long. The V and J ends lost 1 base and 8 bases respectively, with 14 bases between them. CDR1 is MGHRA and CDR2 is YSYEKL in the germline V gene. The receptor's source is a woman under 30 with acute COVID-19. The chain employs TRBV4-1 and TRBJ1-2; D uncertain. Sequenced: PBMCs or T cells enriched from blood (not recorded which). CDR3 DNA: TGCGCCAGCAGCCAAGCTCCGGGGATAAGGGGCTACACCTTC. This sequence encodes CASSQAPGIRGYTF.